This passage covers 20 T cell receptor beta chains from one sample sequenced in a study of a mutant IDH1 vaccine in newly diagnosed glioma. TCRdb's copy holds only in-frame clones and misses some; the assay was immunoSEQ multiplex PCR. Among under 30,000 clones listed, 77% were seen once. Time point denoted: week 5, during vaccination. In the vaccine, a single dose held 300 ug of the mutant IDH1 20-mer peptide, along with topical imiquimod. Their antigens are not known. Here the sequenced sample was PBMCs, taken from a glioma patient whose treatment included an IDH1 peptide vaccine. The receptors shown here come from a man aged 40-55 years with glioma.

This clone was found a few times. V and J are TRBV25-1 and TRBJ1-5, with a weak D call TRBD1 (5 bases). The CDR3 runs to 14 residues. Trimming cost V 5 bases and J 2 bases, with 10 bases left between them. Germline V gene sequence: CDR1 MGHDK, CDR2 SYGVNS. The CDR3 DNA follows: TGTGCCAGCAGTCCTACGACAGGCAATCAGCCCCAGCATTTT. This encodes CASSPTTGNQPQHF.

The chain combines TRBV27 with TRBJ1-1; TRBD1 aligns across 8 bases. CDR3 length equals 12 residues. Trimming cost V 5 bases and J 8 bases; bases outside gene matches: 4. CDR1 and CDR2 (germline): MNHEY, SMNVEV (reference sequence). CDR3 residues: CASSPRTGEAFF. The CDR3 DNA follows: TGTGCCAGCAGTCCCCGGACAGGGGAAGCTTTCTTT.

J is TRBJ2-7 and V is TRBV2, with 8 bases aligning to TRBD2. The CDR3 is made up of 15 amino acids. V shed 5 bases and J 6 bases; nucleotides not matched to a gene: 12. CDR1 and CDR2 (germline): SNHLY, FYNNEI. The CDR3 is CASSRSGSLRPEQYF. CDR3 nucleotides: TGTGCCAGCAGTAGGAGCGGGAGTCTTAGGCCCGAGCAGTACTTC.

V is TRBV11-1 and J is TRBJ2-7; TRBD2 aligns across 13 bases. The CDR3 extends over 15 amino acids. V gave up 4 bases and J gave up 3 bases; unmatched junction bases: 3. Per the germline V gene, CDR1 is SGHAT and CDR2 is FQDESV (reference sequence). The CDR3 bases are TGTGCCAGCAGCTCTAGGACTAGCGGGAGCTACGAGCAGTACTTC. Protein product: CASSSRTSGSYEQYF.

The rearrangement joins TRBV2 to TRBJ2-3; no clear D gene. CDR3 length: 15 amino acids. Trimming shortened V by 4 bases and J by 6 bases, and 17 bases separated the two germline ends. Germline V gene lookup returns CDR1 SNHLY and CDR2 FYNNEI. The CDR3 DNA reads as TGTGCCAGCAGTGTCCTGGGAATCGGGTACGATACGCAGTATTTT. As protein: CASSVLGIGYDTQYF.

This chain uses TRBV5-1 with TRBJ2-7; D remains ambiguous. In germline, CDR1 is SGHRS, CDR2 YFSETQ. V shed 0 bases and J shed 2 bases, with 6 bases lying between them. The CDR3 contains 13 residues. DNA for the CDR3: TGCGCCAGCAGCTTGGCGGCTACCTACGAGCAGTACTTC. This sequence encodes CASSLAATYEQYF.

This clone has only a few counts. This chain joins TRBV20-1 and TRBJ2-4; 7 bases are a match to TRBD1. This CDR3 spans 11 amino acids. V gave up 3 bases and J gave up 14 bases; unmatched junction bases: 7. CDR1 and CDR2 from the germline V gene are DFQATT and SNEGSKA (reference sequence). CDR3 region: CSARPGQAEYF. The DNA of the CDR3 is TGCAGTGCTAGGCCCGGACAGGCAGAGTACTTC.

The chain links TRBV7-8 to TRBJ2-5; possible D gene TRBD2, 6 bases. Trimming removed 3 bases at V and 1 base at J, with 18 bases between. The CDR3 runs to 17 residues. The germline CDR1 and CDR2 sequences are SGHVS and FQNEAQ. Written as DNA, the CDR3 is TGTGCCAGCAGCTTTCGTCGCGGCGGAGGGCCCCAAGAGACCCAGTACTTC. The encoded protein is CASSFRRGGGPQETQYF.

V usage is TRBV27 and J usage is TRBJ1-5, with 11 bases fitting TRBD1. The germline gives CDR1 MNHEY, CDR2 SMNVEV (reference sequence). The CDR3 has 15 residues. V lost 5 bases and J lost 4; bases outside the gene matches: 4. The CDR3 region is CASSVGTGGNQPQHF. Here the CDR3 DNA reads TGTGCCAGCAGTGTGGGGACAGGGGGTAATCAGCCCCAGCATTTT.

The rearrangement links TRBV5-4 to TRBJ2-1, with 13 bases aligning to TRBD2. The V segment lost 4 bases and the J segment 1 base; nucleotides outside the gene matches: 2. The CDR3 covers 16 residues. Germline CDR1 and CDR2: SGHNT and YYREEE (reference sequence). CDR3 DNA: TGTGCCAGCAGCAGGGGACTAGCGGGGTCCTACAATGAGCAGTTCTTC. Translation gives CASSRGLAGSYNEQFF.

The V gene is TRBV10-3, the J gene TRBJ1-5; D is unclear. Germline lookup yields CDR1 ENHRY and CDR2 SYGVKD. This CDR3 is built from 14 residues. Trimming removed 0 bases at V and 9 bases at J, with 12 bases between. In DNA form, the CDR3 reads TGTGCCATCAGTGAGTCGGAAGCTTGGCGGCCCCAGCATTTT. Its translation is CAISESEAWRPQHF.

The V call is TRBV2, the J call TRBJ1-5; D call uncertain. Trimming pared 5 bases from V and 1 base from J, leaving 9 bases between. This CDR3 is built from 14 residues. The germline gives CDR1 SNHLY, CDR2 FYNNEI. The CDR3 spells CASSREGSNQPQHF. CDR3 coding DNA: TGTGCCAGCAGTCGTGAAGGGAGCAATCAGCCCCAGCATTTT. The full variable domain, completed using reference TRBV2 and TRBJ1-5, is EPEVTQTPSHQVTQMGQEVILRCVPISNHLYFYWYRQILGQKVEFLVSFYNNEISEKSEIFDDQFSVERPDGSNFTLKIRSTKLEDSAMYFCASSREGSNQPQHFGDGTRLSIL.

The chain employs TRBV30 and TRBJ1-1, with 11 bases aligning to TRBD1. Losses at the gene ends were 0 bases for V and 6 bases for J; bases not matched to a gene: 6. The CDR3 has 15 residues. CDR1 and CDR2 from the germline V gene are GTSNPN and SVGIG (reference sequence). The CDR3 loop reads CAWSVLGQGAAEAFF. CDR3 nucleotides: TGTGCCTGGAGTGTACTCGGACAGGGGGCAGCTGAAGCTTTCTTT.

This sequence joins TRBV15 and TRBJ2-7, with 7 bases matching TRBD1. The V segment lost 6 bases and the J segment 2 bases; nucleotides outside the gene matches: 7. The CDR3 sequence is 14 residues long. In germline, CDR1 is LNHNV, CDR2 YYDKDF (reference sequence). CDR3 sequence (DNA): TGTGCCACCAGTCGGTACGGGACAGCCTACGAGCAGTACTTC. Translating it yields CATSRYGTAYEQYF.

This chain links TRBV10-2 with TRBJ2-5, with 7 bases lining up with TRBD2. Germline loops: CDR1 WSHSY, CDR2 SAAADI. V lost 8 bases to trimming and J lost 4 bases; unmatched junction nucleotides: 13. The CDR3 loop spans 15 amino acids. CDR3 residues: CASALGGSRGETQYF. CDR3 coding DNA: TGCGCCAGCGCCCTCGGGGGGAGCCGCGGAGAGACCCAGTACTTC.

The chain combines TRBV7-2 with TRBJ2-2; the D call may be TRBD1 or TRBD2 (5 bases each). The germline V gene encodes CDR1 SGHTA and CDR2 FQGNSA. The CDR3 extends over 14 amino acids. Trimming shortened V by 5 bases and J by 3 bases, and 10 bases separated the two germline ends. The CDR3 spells CASSQGRDTGELFF. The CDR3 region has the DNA TGTGCCAGCAGCCAGGGACGGGACACCGGGGAGCTGTTTTTT.

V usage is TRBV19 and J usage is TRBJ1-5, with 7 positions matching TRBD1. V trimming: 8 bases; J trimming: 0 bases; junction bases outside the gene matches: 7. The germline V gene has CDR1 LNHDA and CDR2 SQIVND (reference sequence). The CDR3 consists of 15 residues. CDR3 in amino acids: CASQTGSYSNQPQHF. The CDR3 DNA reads TGTGCCAGTCAGACAGGGTCCTATAGCAATCAGCCCCAGCATTTT.

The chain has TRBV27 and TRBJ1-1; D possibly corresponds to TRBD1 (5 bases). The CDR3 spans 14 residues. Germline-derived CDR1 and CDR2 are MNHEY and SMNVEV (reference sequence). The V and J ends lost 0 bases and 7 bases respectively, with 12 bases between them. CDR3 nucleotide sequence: TGTGCCAGCAGTTTATCGTCAATCGGGGGTGAAGCTTTCTTT. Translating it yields CASSLSSIGGEAFF.

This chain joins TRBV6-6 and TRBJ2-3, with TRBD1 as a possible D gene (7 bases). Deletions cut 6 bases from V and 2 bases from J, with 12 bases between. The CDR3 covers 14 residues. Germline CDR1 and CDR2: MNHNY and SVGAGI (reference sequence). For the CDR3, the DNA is TGTGCCAGCAGGCAGGGGGGCACCACAGATACGCAGTATTTT. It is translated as CASRQGGTTDTQYF.

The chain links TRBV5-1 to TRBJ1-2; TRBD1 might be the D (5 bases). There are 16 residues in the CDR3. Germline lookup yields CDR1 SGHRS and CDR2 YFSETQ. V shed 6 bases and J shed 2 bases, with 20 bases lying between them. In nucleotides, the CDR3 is TGCGCCAGCACCCCGGGACGCGGGGGGGTAAACTATGGCTACACCTTC. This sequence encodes CASTPGRGGVNYGYTF.